One sample yielded the 29 T cell receptor beta chains listed below, sequenced in a study of cytomegalovirus exposure and HLA in healthy donors. The primer mix had 60 Vbeta and 13 Jbeta primers. Profiling relied on immunoSEQ multiplex PCR, and the TCRdb table lists in-frame clones only, not all of them. The sample contains 200,000 to 250,000 clones, almost 80% of which appear only once. Input material: PBMCs. These TCRs come from a man aged 18 to 30 in good health and CMV-seronegative.

The chain recombines TRBV28 with TRBJ1-1; a possible D gene is TRBD1 (5 bases). Between the trimmed V and J ends, which lost 1 base and 2 bases, there was a span of 11 bases. The CDR3 has 15 residues. The germline CDR1 and CDR2 sequences are MDHEN and SYDVKM. Here the CDR3 reads CASSLSGWDNTEAFF. CDR3 nucleotide sequence: TGTGCCAGCAGTTTATCAGGGTGGGATAACACTGAAGCTTTCTTT. Full variable domain (outside the CDR3, taken from reference TRBV28 and TRBJ1-1): DVKVTQSSRYLVKRTGEKVFLECVQDMDHENMFWYRQDPGLGLRLIYFSYDVKMKEKGDIPEGYSVSREKKERFSLILESASTNQTSMYLCASSLSGWDNTEAFFGQGTRLTVV.

The chain carries TRBV10-1 and TRBJ2-7; D is unclear. Germline CDR1 is WNHNN and CDR2 is SYGVQD (reference sequence). Deletions cut 9 bases from V and 3 bases from J, with 9 bases between. This CDR3 region has 11 residues. The CDR3 bases are TGCGCCAGGAGCCCTGTCTACGAGCAGTACTTC. Translation gives CARSPVYEQYF.

The V call is TRBV18, the J call TRBJ1-1, with D unclear. The CDR3 runs 14 residues. Germline V gene sequence: CDR1 KGHSH, CDR2 LQKENI. Trimming cost V 3 bases and J 1 base, with 9 bases left between them. CDR3 protein: CASSPSGENTEAFF. The CDR3 DNA follows: TGTGCCAGCTCACCGTCCGGGGAGAACACTGAAGCTTTCTTT.

The rearrangement uses TRBV7-6 and TRBJ2-3, with 10 bases fitting TRBD2. The CDR3 is made up of 16 amino acids. Germline assignment: CDR1 SGHVS and CDR2 FNYEAQ. J was trimmed by 0 bases and V by 3 bases; bases with no gene match: 3. This chain's CDR3 is CASSFRTSGSTDTQYF. DNA of the CDR3: TGTGCCAGCAGCTTCCGGACTAGCGGCAGCACAGATACGCAGTATTTT.

CDR3 bases: TGTGCCAGCAGCTCCGCCCTCGGGGGGCGCGATCAGCCCCAGCATTTT. Protein product: CASSSALGGRDQPQHF. The chain couples TRBV7-9 to TRBJ1-5; a possible D gene is TRBD1 (6 bases). V lost 4 bases and J 5 bases, leaving 18 bases between the germline ends. This CDR3 region has 16 residues. The germline V gene encodes CDR1 SEHNR and CDR2 FQNEAQ (reference sequence).

V is TRBV15 and J is TRBJ1-2, with 8 nucleotides matching TRBD1. V shed 3 bases, J shed 6 bases, and the junction held 15 bases outside the gene matches. From germline, CDR1 is LNHNV and CDR2 YYDKDF (reference sequence). The CDR3 sequence is 17 residues long. This CDR3 reads CATSSPSMYRGSDGYTF. CDR3 in DNA: TGTGCCACCAGCAGCCCTTCCATGTACAGGGGGTCCGATGGCTACACCTTC.

J is TRBJ1-2 and V is TRBV7-9; 7 nucleotides align to TRBD1. This CDR3 has 17 amino acids. Germline assignment: CDR1 SEHNR and CDR2 FQNEAQ (reference sequence). V lost 1 base to trimming and J lost 0 bases; unmatched junction nucleotides: 8. CDR3: CASSLVLGGTSNYGYTF. The CDR3 bases are TGTGCCAGCAGCTTAGTTCTAGGGGGCACCTCTAACTATGGCTACACCTTC. The complete variable domain, with remaining parts taken from reference TRBV7-9 and TRBJ1-2, reads DTGVSQNPRHKITKRGQNVTFRCDPISEHNRLYWYRQTLGQGPEFLTYFQNEAQLEKSRLLSDRFSAERPKGSFSTLEIQRTEQGDSAMYLCASSLVLGGTSNYGYTFGSGTRLTVV.

This clone was counted between two and nine times. The J gene is TRBJ1-6, the V gene TRBV2, with a weak D call TRBD1 (5 bases). In germline, CDR1 is SNHLY, CDR2 FYNNEI. Trimming stripped 2 bases from V and 18 bases from J, with 14 bases between. The CDR3 has 12 residues. CDR3 amino acids: CASSENRNSPHF. The CDR3 coding sequence is TGTGCCAGCAGTGAAAACAGGAATTCTCCCCACTTT.

This clone was recorded a few times. The J gene is TRBJ2-7, the V gene TRBV2; tentatively, D is TRBD1 (5 bases). This CDR3 has 13 amino acids. CDR1 is SNHLY, CDR2 FYNNEI, per germline. V gave up 4 bases and J gave up 6 bases, with 13 bases separating them. The CDR3: CASSGLRVGEQYF. CDR3 in DNA: TGTGCCAGCAGTGGTCTCAGGGTGGGCGAGCAGTACTTC.

This sequence joins TRBV6-6 and TRBJ1-1, with D unclear. Germline CDR1 MNHNY, CDR2 SVGAGI (reference sequence). This CDR3 comprises 12 residues. With 5 bases removed from V and 3 bases from J, the gap between germline ends came to 7 bases. In DNA, the CDR3 is TGTGCCAGCAGTCCTTACTACACTGAAGCTTTCTTT. Protein: CASSPYYTEAFF.

The chain recombines TRBV30 with TRBJ1-3; D remains ambiguous. The V and J ends lost 3 bases and 0 bases respectively, with 9 bases between them. This CDR3 spans 14 amino acids. Germline-derived CDR1 and CDR2 are GTSNPN and SVGIG (reference sequence). This CDR3 is CAWSWATSGNTIYF. CDR3 coding DNA: TGTGCCTGGAGCTGGGCTACCTCTGGAAACACCATATATTTT. Full variable domain (outside the CDR3, taken from reference TRBV30 and TRBJ1-3): SQTIHQWPATLVQPVGSPLSLECTVEGTSNPNLYWYRQAAGRGLQLLFYSVGIGQISSEVPQNLSASRPQDRQFILSSKKLLLSDSGFYLCAWSWATSGNTIYFGEGSWLTVV.

The CDR3 loop reads CASSSVSATNEKLFF. The CDR3 bases are TGTGCCAGCAGCTCAGTTTCAGCAACTAATGAAAAACTGTTTTTT. This chain connects TRBV7-2 to TRBJ1-4; D remains unclear. Trimming removed 4 bases from V and 0 bases from J, with 9 bases in between. The V gene's germline CDR1 is SGHTA and CDR2 FQGNSA. This CDR3 comprises 15 residues.

This chain uses TRBV5-1 with TRBJ2-3; TRBD1 aligns across 7 bases. Germline V CDR1 and CDR2: SGHRS, YFSETQ. There are 15 residues in the CDR3. V gave up 5 bases and J gave up 4 bases; unmatched junction bases: 10. The CDR3 region is CASRQTGKGADTQYF. As DNA, the CDR3 is TGCGCCAGCAGACAGACAGGGAAAGGCGCAGATACGCAGTATTTT.

The genes are TRBV30 and TRBJ1-1, with D maybe TRBD1 (5 bases). Germline CDR1 reads GTSNPN; CDR2 reads SVGIG (reference sequence). The V gene lost 2 bases and the J gene lost 5 bases, with 12 bases spanning the gap. The CDR3 consists of 13 residues. CDR3 sequence reads: CAWSIQEKTEAFF. In DNA form, the CDR3 reads TGTGCCTGGAGTATACAGGAGAAAACTGAAGCTTTCTTT. Full variable domain (outside the CDR3, taken from reference TRBV30 and TRBJ1-1): SQTIHQWPATLVQPVGSPLSLECTVEGTSNPNLYWYRQAAGRGLQLLFYSVGIGQISSEVPQNLSASRPQDRQFILSSKKLLLSDSGFYLCAWSIQEKTEAFFGQGTRLTVV.

The CDR3 loop is CATSIRTSGGMTSDTQYF. For the CDR3, the DNA is TGTGCCACCAGCATCAGGACTAGCGGGGGTATGACCTCGGATACGCAGTATTTT. This chain links TRBV15 with TRBJ2-3, with 13 bases fitting TRBD2. Germline lookup yields CDR1 LNHNV and CDR2 YYDKDF (reference sequence). The ends lost 4 bases at V and 6 bases at J; junction bases unmatched: 13. The CDR3 is 18 residues long. The full variable domain, rest sourced from reference TRBV15 and TRBJ2-3, is DAMVIQNPRYQVTQFGKPVTLSCSQTLNHNVMYWYQQKSSQAPKLLFHYYDKDFNNEADTPDNFQSRRPNTSFCFLDIRSPGLGDTAMYLCATSIRTSGGMTSDTQYFGPGTRLTVL.

V gene TRBV5-1 combines with J gene TRBJ2-1, with D possibly matching TRBD2 (6 bases). The CDR3 is made up of 15 amino acids. V was cut by 2 bases and J by 5 bases, with 14 bases left in between. CDR1 is SGHRS and CDR2 is YFSETQ in the germline V gene. Here the CDR3 DNA reads TGCGCCAGCAGCTTAAACGCGGGGTCTCACAATGAGCAGTTCTTC. Residues: CASSLNAGSHNEQFF.

This chain uses TRBV28 with TRBJ1-5; a possible D gene is TRBD1 (5 bases). The CDR3 has 15 amino acids. The V end lost 4 bases, the J end lost 2 bases, and 12 bases lay between the germline ends. CDR1 is MDHEN and CDR2 is SYDVKM in the germline V gene. The CDR3 DNA is TGTGCCAGCAGTTCTCAGGGTTTGGGCAATCAGCCCCAGCATTTT. Protein product: CASSSQGLGNQPQHF.

This clone was seen a few times. The CDR3 loop reads CAWSTGNEETQYF. CDR3 sequence (DNA): TGTGCCTGGAGTACGGGGAACGAAGAGACCCAGTACTTC. The chain employs TRBV30 and TRBJ2-5; D is possibly TRBD2 (5 bases). Germline V gene lookup returns CDR1 GTSNPN and CDR2 SVGIG (reference sequence). Trimming removed 2 bases from V and 3 bases from J, with 10 bases in between. The CDR3 has 13 amino acids.

About this clone: One end of the junction is discordant with germline, which a read error may explain. The rearrangement links TRBV7-9 to TRBJ1-3; no reliable D call. The V gene's germline CDR1 is SEHNR and CDR2 FQNEAQ (reference sequence). CDR3 size: 13 residues. The DNA for the CDR3 is TGTGCCAGCAGCTTACGCGGTGGAGACACCATATATTTT. As protein: CASSLRGGDTIYF.

The V and J genes are TRBV18 and TRBJ2-7; no clear D gene. The V gene lost 6 bases and the J gene lost 3 bases, with 9 bases spanning the gap. CDR3 length equals 12 residues. Germline CDR1 and CDR2: KGHSH and LQKENI. The CDR3, as DNA: TGTGCCAGCTCGATTCAGTACTACGAGCAGTACTTC. It translates to CASSIQYYEQYF.

The rearrangement uses TRBV9 and TRBJ1-1; tentatively, D is TRBD1 (6 bases). This CDR3 spans 14 amino acids. The V gene's germline CDR1 is SGDLS and CDR2 YYNGEE. The V end was cut by 4 bases, the J end by 5 bases, with 15 bases between. CDR3 residues: CASSPQGFGTEAFF. CDR3 in DNA: TGTGCCAGCAGCCCCCAGGGGTTCGGGACTGAAGCTTTCTTT.

The genes are TRBV2 and TRBJ2-7; D may be TRBD1 (9 bases). V shed 6 bases and J shed 7 bases, with 22 bases lying between them. This CDR3 contains 15 residues. Germline lookup yields CDR1 SNHLY and CDR2 FYNNEI. CDR3: CASSTTVAGQGEQYF. CDR3 bases: TGTGCCAGCAGCACCACGGTAGCGGGACAGGGAGAGCAGTACTTC.

The CDR3 is CASAPGDGSPLHF. The DNA of the CDR3 is TGTGCCAGCGCCCCAGGGGATGGTTCACCCCTCCACTTT. J is TRBJ1-6 and V is TRBV6-1, with D possibly being TRBD1 (6 bases). Trimming removed 8 bases at V and 9 bases at J, with 14 bases between. Germline-derived CDR1 and CDR2 are MNHNS and SASEGT. The CDR3 has 13 amino acids.

The V call is TRBV11-2, the J call TRBJ2-7, with 8 positions matching TRBD2. Germline V lookup: CDR1 SGHAT, CDR2 FQNNGV. The CDR3 sequence is 17 residues long. V dropped 4 bases and J dropped 2; count of bases not matched to a gene: 13. This chain's CDR3 is CASSYPLGTRKPYEQYF. In nucleotides, the CDR3 is TGTGCCAGCAGCTACCCGCTCGGGACTAGAAAACCCTACGAGCAGTACTTC.

V usage is TRBV7-2 and J usage is TRBJ1-1, with 7 bases identical to TRBD1. V was pared by 3 bases and J by 1 base, with 2 bases of the junction left unmatched. In germline, CDR1 is SGHTA, CDR2 FQGNSA. This CDR3 is built from 14 residues. CDR3 sequence (DNA): TGTGCCAGCAGCTTCGGGACAGCGAACACTGAAGCTTTCTTT. This sequence encodes CASSFGTANTEAFF.

CDR3 in amino acids: CASSTRSEAFF. CDR3 in DNA: TGTGCCAGCAGTACCCGCAGTGAAGCTTTCTTT. The V and J genes are TRBV6-6 and TRBJ1-1; D is ambiguous. Germline V CDR1 and CDR2: MNHNY, SVGAGI (reference sequence). Trimming removed 5 bases from V and 7 bases from J, with 8 bases in between. This CDR3 spans 11 amino acids.

The chain joins TRBV9 to TRBJ2-2, with D possibly TRBD1 on 7 matching bases. V lost 0 bases and J lost 15, with 24 bases in between. The CDR3 has 16 amino acids. Germline-derived CDR1 and CDR2 are SGDLS and YYNGEE. Here the CDR3 DNA reads TGTGCCAGCAGCGTAGAGGCGGGTGACAGGGAGGCGAGGTTGTTTTTT. It yields the protein CASSVEAGDREARLFF. Together with reference TRBV9 and TRBJ2-2, the CDR3 gives the full variable domain: DSGVTQTPKHLITATGQRVTLRCSPRSGDLSVYWYQQSLDQGLQFLIQYYNGEERAKGNILERFSAQQFPDLHSELNLSSLELGDSALYFCASSVEAGDREARLFFGEGSRLTVL.

The table lists this clone with a count of one. The V and J genes are TRBV7-3 and TRBJ2-3, with 8 bases identical to TRBD2. Germline trimming cut 2 bases from V and 5 bases from J; bases unmatched to any gene: 6. Germline V CDR1 and CDR2: SGHTA, FQGTGA. The CDR3 contains 15 residues. CDR3 residues: CASSLGGSGGDTQYF. In nucleotides, the CDR3 is TGTGCCAGCAGCTTAGGCGGGAGCGGGGGAGATACGCAGTATTTT.

The CDR3 is CASSLSGQETQYF. In DNA, the CDR3 is TGTGCCAGCAGCTTGTCGGGACAAGAGACCCAGTACTTC. This chain links TRBV7-9 with TRBJ2-5, with D tentatively TRBD2 (5 bases). CDR1 and CDR2 (germline): SEHNR, FQNEAQ (reference sequence). The CDR3 is 13 amino acids. V lost 3 bases to trimming and J lost 2 bases, with 7 bases between them.